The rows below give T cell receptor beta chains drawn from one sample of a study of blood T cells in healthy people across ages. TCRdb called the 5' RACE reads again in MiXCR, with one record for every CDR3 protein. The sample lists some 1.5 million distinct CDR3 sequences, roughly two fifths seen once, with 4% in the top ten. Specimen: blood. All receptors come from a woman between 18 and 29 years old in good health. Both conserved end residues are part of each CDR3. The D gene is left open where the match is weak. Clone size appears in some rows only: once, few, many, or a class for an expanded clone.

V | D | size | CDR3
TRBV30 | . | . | CAWRFKSGNTIYF
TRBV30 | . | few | CAWRHRNRILKETQYF
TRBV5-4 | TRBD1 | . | CASSRTVGQGAFF
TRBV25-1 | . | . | CASTSSLGAGVPQYF
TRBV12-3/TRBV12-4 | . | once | CASKPPGGPYNEQYF
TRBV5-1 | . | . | CASSPDVRVEAGELFF
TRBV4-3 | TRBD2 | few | CASSLYRKGGRFNEQFF
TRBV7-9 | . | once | CASSLEEWDGELFF
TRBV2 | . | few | CASSELVNGADTQYF
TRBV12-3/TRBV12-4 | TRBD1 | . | CASSHSQGADQPQHF
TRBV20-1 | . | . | CSARASANEQFF
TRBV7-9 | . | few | CASSPRDSETYEQYF
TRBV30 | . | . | CAWSVGPLYGHTF
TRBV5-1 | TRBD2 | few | CASGAGPQETQYF
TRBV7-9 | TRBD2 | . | CASSIPGRLAGGDNEQFF
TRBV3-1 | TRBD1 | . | CASSQRDRELTPLHF
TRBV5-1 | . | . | CASSRDAISTDTQYF
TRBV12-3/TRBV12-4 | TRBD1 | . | CASSLGDRDYEQYF
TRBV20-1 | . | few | CSATAGYSTDTQYF
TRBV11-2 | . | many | CASSLSAENYGYTF
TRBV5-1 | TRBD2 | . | CASYPPAGGSDTQYF
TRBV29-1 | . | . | CSGAGTPDDQLEQYF
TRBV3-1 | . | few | CASSHKRGTYGYTF
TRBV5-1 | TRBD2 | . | CASSLANSGEETQYF
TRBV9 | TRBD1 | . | CASSVSGGSYNSPLHF
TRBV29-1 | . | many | CSVLSSPGSYEQYF
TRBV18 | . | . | CASSPELGTSTDTQYF
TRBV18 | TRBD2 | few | CASSGPGLANTGELFF
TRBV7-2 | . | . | CASSSTDATDTQYF
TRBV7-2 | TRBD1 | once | CASSLWTGGALRSYEQYF
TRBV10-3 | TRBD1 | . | CAISESAGQGGLRSTEAFF
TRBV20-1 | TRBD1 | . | CSARDLQGAHHEQYF
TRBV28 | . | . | CASTAVAPSTDTQYF
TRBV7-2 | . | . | CASSLVARANTGELFF
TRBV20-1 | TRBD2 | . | CSARRSSGGATDTQYF
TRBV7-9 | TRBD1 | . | CASSNAPQGGNQPQHF
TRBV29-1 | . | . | CSVEEGGRYGYTF
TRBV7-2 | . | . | CASSLAGPINQPQHF
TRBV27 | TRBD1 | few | CASRVTGVYNEQFF
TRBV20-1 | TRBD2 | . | CSASGLAADTQYF
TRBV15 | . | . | CATSRGGIAAQEYKTQYF
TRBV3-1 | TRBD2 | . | CASSQGGRAVNEQFF
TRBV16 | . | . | CASSPRQLANYGYTF
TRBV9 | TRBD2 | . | CASSVPQAGAPRGGLFF
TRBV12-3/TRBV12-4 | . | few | CASSFQSWSPVPSEQYF
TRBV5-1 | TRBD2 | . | CASSLLAGSRNEQYF